This is a list of T cell receptor beta chains from one sample in a study of CD8+CD57+ T cells in acquired aplastic anemia. TCRdb passed the reads through MiXCR, listing each CDR3 protein once. The sample yields roughly 160,000 distinct CDR3 sequences, around 60% seen once. The sequencing sample was made of sorted CD4+, CD8+, or CD8+CD57+ T cells (not recorded which) from PBMCs. The receptors derive from a human donor in good health. CDR3s include the opening cysteine and the closing phenylalanine or tryptophan. D genes are given only for firm matches. Rows may omit the clone size; those that give it use once, few, many or a size class.

clone size | J gene | V gene | D gene | CDR3 protein | CDR3 DNA
- | TRBJ2-1 | TRBV10-3 | - | CAIKGTGYNEQFF | TGTGCCATCAAAGGGACTGGTTACAATGAGCAGTTCTTC
many | TRBJ2-7 | TRBV7-9 | TRBD1 | CASSLAVGQGWHEQYF | TGTGCCAGCAGCTTAGCGGTGGGACAGGGGTGGCACGAGCAGTACTTC
- | TRBJ2-3 | TRBV20-1 | - | CSYRLGADTQYF | TGCAGTTATAGACTGGGGGCAGATACGCAGTATTTT
- | TRBJ1-6 | TRBV10-3 | - | CASRQRQDSPLHF | TGTGCCAGCAGACAAAGACAGGATTCACCCCTCCACTTT
- | TRBJ2-1 | TRBV7-2 | TRBD2 | CASSLVVQGGGTYNEQFF | TGTGCCAGCAGCTTAGTCGTTCAGGGCGGGGGGACCTACAATGAGCAGTTCTTC
- | TRBJ1-6 | TRBV20-1 | TRBD1 | CSARVLTGDSSPLHF | TGCAGTGCTAGAGTATTGACAGGGGACAGTTCACCCCTCCACTTT
- | TRBJ2-3 | TRBV9 | - | CASSVGSSTDTQYF | TGTGCCAGCAGCGTAGGATCCAGCACAGATACGCAGTATTTT
- | TRBJ2-5 | TRBV24-1 | - | CATSDWSAGQAQYF | TGTGCCACCAGTGACTGGTCGGCGGGGCAAGCCCAGTACTTC
many | TRBJ1-6 | TRBV28 | - | CASRTGRSPLHF | TGTGCCAGCAGAACAGGGCGGTCACCCCTCCACTTT
once | TRBJ2-2 | TRBV5-1 | - | CASREEGSNTGELFF | TGCGCCAGCAGGGAAGAGGGATCTAACACCGGGGAGCTGTTTTTT
- | TRBJ2-5 | TRBV5-5 | TRBD2 | CASSLSSGGPQETQYF | TGTGCCAGCAGTCTCTCTAGCGGGGGGCCCCAAGAGACCCAGTACTTC
- | TRBJ2-7 | TRBV13 | TRBD1 | CASSVGPGGQGYEQYF | TGTGCCAGCAGCGTCGGCCCAGGGGGACAGGGGTACGAGCAGTACTTC
- | TRBJ2-2 | TRBV9 | - | CASSADRINTGELFF | TGTGCCAGCAGCGCAGACAGGATTAACACCGGGGAGCTGTTTTTT
few | TRBJ2-7 | TRBV10-3 | - | CAISDGGRTYEQYF | TGTGCCATCAGTGATGGGGGGCGGACCTACGAGCAGTACTTC
- | TRBJ1-1 | TRBV10-3 | - | CAISDGRENTEAFF | TGTGCCATCAGTGATGGACGAGAGAACACTGAAGCTTTCTTT
- | TRBJ2-4 | TRBV5-1 | TRBD2 | CASSSARGEGKNIQYF | TGCGCCAGCAGTTCGGCCCGGGGGGAAGGCAAAAACATTCAGTACTTC
- | TRBJ2-2 | TRBV20-1 | - | CSALEGARELFF | TGCAGTGCTCTGGAAGGGGCTAGGGAGCTGTTTTTT
many | TRBJ2-3 | TRBV7-9 | TRBD1 | CASSWVGQGTDTQYF | TGTGCCAGCAGCTGGGTAGGACAGGGAACAGATACGCAGTATTTT
- | TRBJ1-5 | TRBV7-6 | - | CASSLGGQAYNQPQHF | TGTGCCAGCAGCTTAGGCGGGCAGGCGTACAATCAGCCCCAGCATTTT
- | TRBJ1-6 | TRBV3-1 | - | CASSHGGGVSPLHF | TGTGCCAGCAGCCATGGAGGGGGGGTCTCACCCCTCCACTTT
few | TRBJ1-1 | TRBV2 | - | CASSEGINTEAFF | TGTGCCAGCAGTGAAGGGATTAACACTGAAGCTTTCTTT